Sequencing of this T cell receptor (beta chain) was carried out in a study of T cells in Graves' hyperthyroidism and ophthalmopathy. This clonotype was picked up many times. Its target is unknown. Whole-study findings and limits: With a median lead of around 6.7 months before onset, the model predicted ophthalmopathy.

If no ophthalmopathy progression occurred within 18 months, Graves' hyperthyroidism was stable. These patients, aged 18 to 65, had recently diagnosed hyperthyroidism lasting under 2 months. The germline V and J ends were trimmed by 3 bases and 4 bases, with 19 bases remaining between them. Germline CDR1 LGHDT, CDR2 YNNKEL (reference sequence). This CDR3 region has 17 residues. TCR beta CDR3 sequences were amplified from RNA transcripts. The TCR CDR3 was amplified in a first-round RT-PCR using the HTBI primer set. MiXCR was run by TCRdb on the multiplex PCR reads, yielding one entry per CDR3 protein. Found here are about 570,000 distinct CDR3 sequences, less than 15% of them singletons; the top ten hold approximately 15%.

Sequencing was done on a sample of blood. This sequence originates from a woman aged 40-49 years with Graves' hyperthyroidism. This chain uses TRBV3-1 with TRBJ2-1; D unresolved. CDR3 bases: TGTGCCAGCAGCCAGGTGGGATCAGAGAACTTTTACAATGAGCAGTTCTTC. Its translation is CASSQVGSENFYNEQFF.